These 9 T cell receptor beta chains were all obtained from the same sample, sequenced in a study of T cell responses to AZD1222 COVID-19 vaccine (dated by TCRdb to 2020 to 2022). Libraries came from the immunoSEQ multiplex PCR assay. Sourced from immuneACCESS, this table was stored by TCRdb with only in-frame sequences that have V and J called. A share of the clones is absent; for the studies checked, an unresolved V gene accounts for under half, and the remainder has no known explanation. This sample gives fewer than 150,000 clones in total; roughly 88% of them show up just once. The top ten hold under 6.5% of the sample. Per the publication, the time point label means: baseline before first vaccination. The source material was peripheral blood, sampled on day 0 of AZD1222 vaccination. Source of these receptors: an adult in good health.

The genes are TRBV7-2 and TRBJ2-7; TRBD1 is a possible D gene (6 bases). Germline assignment: CDR1 SGHTA and CDR2 FQGNSA. The CDR3 runs to 12 residues. V gave up 5 bases and J gave up 2 bases, with 7 bases separating them. CDR3: CASSGQTYEQYF. CDR3 DNA sequence: TGTGCCAGCAGCGGACAGACCTACGAGCAGTACTTC.

The rearrangement joins TRBV9 to TRBJ2-7, with D possibly TRBD1 on 6 matching bases. Germline loops: CDR1 SGDLS, CDR2 YYNGEE. Trimming pared 4 bases from V and 2 bases from J, leaving 16 bases between. The CDR3 spans 15 residues. The CDR3 nucleotides are TGTGCCAGCAGCATCGCACAGGGAGAGGCCTACGAGCAGTACTTC. Translation: CASSIAQGEAYEQYF.

V gene TRBV6-5 combines with J gene TRBJ2-5; the D gene is possibly TRBD1 (5 bases). Germline V CDR1 and CDR2: MNHEY, SVGAGI. This CDR3 contains 14 residues. V lost 5 bases and J 4 bases, leaving 14 bases between the germline ends. The CDR3 reads CASSLIKGPETQYF. The CDR3 DNA follows: TGTGCCAGCAGTCTCATTAAGGGGCCAGAGACCCAGTACTTC.

This sequence joins TRBV7-9 and TRBJ2-2; TRBD2 matches 8 bases. The junction had 8 bases not matched to a gene; V was cut back by 5 bases and J by 3 bases. CDR1 is SEHNR, CDR2 FQNEAQ, per germline (reference sequence). This CDR3 spans 16 amino acids. The CDR3 coding sequence is TGTGCCAGCAGCCCGCCCGGGGGGGCATACACCGGGGAGCTGTTTTTT. Translated: CASSPPGGAYTGELFF.

The chain combines TRBV18 with TRBJ2-3; a weak D match, TRBD2 (6 bases). The CDR3 consists of 15 residues. Between the trimmed V and J ends, which lost 8 bases and 3 bases, there was a span of 18 bases. CDR1 KGHSH and CDR2 LQKENI come from the germline V gene. The CDR3 DNA follows: TGTGCCAGCGATTCGATGGTGGGAGGAACAGATACGCAGTATTTT. This sequence encodes CASDSMVGGTDTQYF.

The chain recombines TRBV7-9 with TRBJ2-1; 12 nucleotides align to TRBD2. From germline, CDR1 is SEHNR and CDR2 FQNEAQ (reference sequence). V was clipped by 5 bases and J by 5 bases; unmatched bases: 4. This CDR3 is built from 15 residues. The CDR3 reads CASSPLAGGDNEQFF. The CDR3 DNA is TGTGCCAGCAGCCCACTAGCGGGGGGCGACAATGAGCAGTTCTTC.

This clone was picked up a small number of times. This rearrangement joins TRBV19 to TRBJ1-2, with a tentative D call TRBD1 (5 bases). V was trimmed by 6 bases and J by 5 bases, leaving 19 bases between them. Looked up from germline, CDR1 is LNHDA and CDR2 is SQIVND (reference sequence). The CDR3 covers 15 residues. CDR3 loop: CASRPAQQGLYGYTF. In nucleotides, the CDR3 is TGTGCCAGTAGACCCGCCCAGCAGGGTTTATATGGCTACACCTTC. The full variable domain, completed using reference TRBV19 and TRBJ1-2, is DGGITQSPKYLFRKEGQNVTLSCEQNLNHDAMYWYRQDPGQGLRLIYYSQIVNDFQKGDIAEGYSVSREKKESFPLTVTSAQKNPTAFYLCASRPAQQGLYGYTFGSGTRLTVV.

V is TRBV4-3 and J is TRBJ1-6; D unresolved. V dropped 0 bases and J dropped 7 bases, with 10 bases sitting between them. This CDR3 spans 15 amino acids. Germline-derived CDR1 and CDR2 are LGHNA and YSLEER. CDR3 DNA: TGCGCCAGCAGCCAAGATTCGGGAGGGAATTCACCCCTCCACTTT. It encodes CASSQDSGGNSPLHF.

The chain carries TRBV6-2 or TRBV6-3 and TRBJ2-6; possibly TRBD1 for D (5 bases). This CDR3 contains 18 residues. Looked up from germline, CDR1 is MNHEY and CDR2 is SVGEGT. Trimming removed 4 bases at V and 2 bases at J, with 18 bases between. The chain's CDR3 is CASSSTGTSITGANVLTF. The CDR3 coding sequence is TGTGCCAGCAGTTCAACAGGCACTTCGATAACTGGGGCCAACGTCCTGACTTTC.